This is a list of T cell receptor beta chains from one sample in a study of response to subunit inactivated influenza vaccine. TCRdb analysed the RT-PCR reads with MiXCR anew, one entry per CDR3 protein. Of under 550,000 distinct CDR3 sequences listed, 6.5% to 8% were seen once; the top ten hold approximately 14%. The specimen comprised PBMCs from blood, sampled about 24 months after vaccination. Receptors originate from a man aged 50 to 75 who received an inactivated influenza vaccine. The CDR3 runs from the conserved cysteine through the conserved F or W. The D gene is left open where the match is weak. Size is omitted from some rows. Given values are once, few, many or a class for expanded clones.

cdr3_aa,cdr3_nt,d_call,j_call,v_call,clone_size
CASRGGSSYNEQFF,TGTGCCAGCCGGGGGGGGAGCTCCTACAATGAGCAGTTCTTC,TRBD2,TRBJ2-1,TRBV12-3/TRBV12-4,many
CSARVLVSRASYNEQFF,TGCAGTGCTAGAGTCCTCGTAAGTAGGGCCTCCTACAATGAGCAGTTCTTC,NA,TRBJ2-1,TRBV20-1,few
CASSPLAGEGEQFF,TGTGCCAGCAGTCCCCTAGCGGGAGAGGGAGAGCAGTTCTTC,TRBD2,TRBJ2-1,TRBV12-3/TRBV12-4,many
CASSPTGKNSPLHF,TGTGCCAGCAGCCCGACAGGGAAAAATTCACCCCTCCACTTT,TRBD1,TRBJ1-6,TRBV12-3/TRBV12-4,many
CAISREAYEQYF,TGTGCCATCTCGCGGGAGGCCTACGAGCAGTACTTC,TRBD2,TRBJ2-7,TRBV10-3,many
CASSVGTINNEQFF,TGCGCCAGCAGCGTCGGGACTATCAACAATGAGCAGTTCTTC,TRBD2,TRBJ2-1,TRBV5-1,many
CSASWTGFNSPLHF,TGCAGTGCCTCTTGGACAGGTTTTAATTCACCCCTCCACTTT,TRBD1,TRBJ1-6,TRBV20-1,many
CASSYSPNVDEQFF,TGTGCCAGCAGTTACTCGCCAAATGTGGATGAGCAGTTCTTC,NA,TRBJ2-1,TRBV6-2/TRBV6-3,many
CASSLTLQNNYGYTF,TGTGCCAGCAGTCTAACTTTACAGAATAACTATGGCTACACCTTC,NA,TRBJ1-2,TRBV27,few
CASSKVSTGGYSVGELFF,TGTGCCAGCAGCAAAGTATCTACGGGGGGGTATTCGGTCGGGGAGCTGTTTTTT,NA,TRBJ2-2,TRBV21-1,NA
CSAQRPGLAGGTRSEQYF,TGCAGTGCCCAGAGACCGGGACTAGCGGGAGGGACCCGTAGTGAGCAGTACTTC,TRBD2,TRBJ2-7,TRBV20-1,few
CASRPTSGGIDTQYF,TGTGCCAGCAGGCCGACTAGCGGGGGAATAGATACGCAGTATTTT,TRBD2,TRBJ2-3,TRBV6-1,many
CASSPPGARDLYNEQFF,TGTGCCAGCAGTCCCCCTGGAGCGCGGGATCTCTACAATGAGCAGTTCTTC,NA,TRBJ2-1,TRBV28,NA
CSARVRLASETQYF,TGCAGTGCAAGAGTACGACTAGCATCCGAGACCCAGTACTTC,TRBD2,TRBJ2-5,TRBV20-1,NA